The present TCR beta chain was sequenced within a study of blood T cell repertoires in COVID-19. Across the whole study: Specimens from acute and convalescent COVID-19 originated in the United States, Italy and Spain. Nucleic acid was either cDNA or gDNA, and it came from T cells, B-cell-depleted T cells, or PBMCs.

Authors' analysis steps: Reference gene primer amplification yielded estimated nucleated cell counts. The data were produced by immunoSEQ multiplex PCR, yet TCRdb's version contains in-frame clones alone and is incomplete. That table gives V, J and clone size, and the DNA gave D and trimming. The data hold about 160,000 clones, with roughly 84% observed a single time. Germline assignment: CDR1 LGHDT and CDR2 YNNKEL (reference sequence). Trimming cost V 0 bases and J 1 base, with 10 bases left between them. The CDR3 consists of 15 residues. The receptor's source is a woman aged 80 or over with active or convalescent COVID-19. The sample consisted of peripheral blood. This chain uses TRBV3-1 (or the pseudogene TRBV3-2) with TRBJ2-7; no firm D call. The CDR3, as DNA: TGTGCCAGCAGCCAAGAGTTGTCCCCTTCCTACGAGCAGTACTTC. Translating gives CASSQELSPSYEQYF.